Each of the 3 T cell receptor beta chains below was sequenced from the same sample in a study of tumor-infiltrating lymphocytes in primary liver carcinoma. Co-extraction yielded RNA and DNA from roughly 21-30 mg of unsorted bulk tissue. With 400 to 550 ng total RNA as template and a constant-region primer, TCR beta cDNA was made. Libraries for TCR beta were built through three nested multiplex PCR rounds, which together made up a slightly modified ARM-PCR procedure. PCR rounds one and two used TRBV1-TRBV30 forward primers with a C-beta reverse primer for roughly 9 cycles each. TCRdb passed the multiplex PCR reads through MiXCR, listing each CDR3 protein once. The repertoire holds 100,000 or so distinct CDR3 sequences, with 82% as singletons. Material for sequencing was liver tumor tissue from sampling region 3. The subset is: tumor region T3, left-lateral pole. The origin of the receptors is a man aged 40-49 years with primary liver carcinoma and hepatitis B virus infection.

A note on this clonotype: An end of the junction does not agree with germline; a read error may underlie this. J is TRBJ2-7 and V is TRBV6-6; D unclear. The CDR3 extends over 12 amino acids. Per germline, CDR1 MNHNY and CDR2 SVGAGI (reference sequence). The CDR3 coding sequence is TGTGTCAGCAATCGTACGCTAGGCGAGCAGTACTTC. It encodes CVSNRTLGEQYF.

As to this clonotype: No conserved phenylalanine or tryptophan ends this CDR3, so it is likely a read error. V is TRBV29-1 and J is TRBJ2-7, with D tentatively TRBD1 or TRBD2 (5 bases each). The CDR3 runs to 13 residues. Per the germline V gene, CDR1 is SQVTM and CDR2 is ANQGSEA. CDR3 region: CSVEITGFGEQYL. The CDR3 DNA is TGTAGCGTTGAAATTACAGGATTTGGCGAGCAGTACTTA.

This clonotype was detected ten times or more. The chain is built from TRBV29-1 and TRBJ1-3; TRBD1 is a possible D gene (5 bases). This CDR3 has 14 residues. V shed 5 bases and J shed 0 bases, with 11 bases lying between them. Germline assignment: CDR1 SQVTM and CDR2 ANQGSEA. DNA for the CDR3: TGCAGCGTTTCGACAGTCCTCTCTGGAAACACCATATATTTT. Its protein is CSVSTVLSGNTIYF. Together with reference TRBV29-1 and TRBJ1-3, the CDR3 gives the full variable domain: SAVISQKPSRDICQRGTSLTIQCQVDSQVTMMFWYRQQPGQSLTLIATANQGSEATYESGFVIDKFPISRPNLTFSTLTVSNMSPEDSSIYLCSVSTVLSGNTIYFGEGSWLTVV.